Listed below are T cell receptor beta chains from one sample, sequenced in a study of T-cell memory formation after mild COVID-19. TCRdb passed the 5' RACE reads through MiXCR, listing each CDR3 protein once. This sample has some 130,000 distinct CDR3 sequences, with less than 6.5% found just once. Sequenced input: PBMCs or a T cell subset sorted from them (not recorded which). The receptors shown here come from an adult woman who had mild COVID-19 (a few samples of this study predate the infection). Cell type and time point are not known. CDR3s include the opening cysteine and the closing phenylalanine or tryptophan. D genes are given only for firm matches. A row's size may be missing; if present it is once, few, many or a size class.

>TRBV7-9|TRBD1|many|TRBJ2-7
CASSSTGTGDEQYF
TGTGCCAGCAGTTCAACCGGGACAGGGGACGAGCAGTACTTC
>TRBV27|.|few|TRBJ2-5
CASSFGGGAAETQYF
TGTGCCAGCAGTTTTGGTGGGGGGGCCGCAGAGACCCAGTACTTC
>TRBV4-1|TRBD1|few|TRBJ2-7
CASSQEERTGLYEQYF
TGCGCCAGCAGCCAAGAAGAGAGGACAGGTCTCTACGAGCAGTACTTC
>TRBV20-1|TRBD2|many|TRBJ2-3
CSAGTSGRSTDTQYF
TGCAGTGCGGGGACTAGCGGGAGGAGCACAGATACGCAGTATTTT
>TRBV12-3/TRBV12-4|.|few|TRBJ1-2
CASKPSGGHGYTF
TGTGCCAGCAAACCGTCGGGGGGTCATGGCTACACCTTC
>TRBV5-1|.|many|TRBJ2-1
CASSLVGADYNEQFF
TGCGCCAGCAGCTTGGTCGGGGCGGATTACAATGAGCAGTTCTTC
>TRBV24-1|.|.|TRBJ1-2
CATGTNYGYTF
TGTGCCACCGGCACCAACTATGGCTACACCTTC
>TRBV6-5|.|many|TRBJ2-3
CASSYSYAGTDTQYF
TGTGCCAGCAGTTACTCTTATGCAGGCACAGATACGCAGTATTTT
>TRBV5-1|TRBD2|many|TRBJ2-5
CASSSGLAAAKETQYF
TGCGCCAGCAGCTCGGGACTAGCGGCGGCTAAAGAGACCCAGTACTTC
>TRBV7-2|.|many|TRBJ2-1
CASSVPPNSYNEQFF
TGTGCCAGCAGCGTTCCCCCGAACTCCTACAATGAGCAGTTCTTC
>TRBV12-3/TRBV12-4|.|many|TRBJ1-4
CASSLAGSNEKLFF
TGTGCCAGCAGTTTAGCGGGGTCTAATGAAAAACTGTTTTTT
>TRBV20-1|.|few|TRBJ2-7
CSARGHVDLTPLEQYF
TGCAGTGCTAGAGGACACGTCGATCTCACCCCGCTGGAGCAGTACTTC
>TRBV4-1|TRBD1|few|TRBJ2-7
CASSQETGLGEQYF
TGCGCCAGCAGCCAAGAGACAGGGTTGGGGGAGCAGTACTTC
>TRBV4-1|.|few|TRBJ2-6
CASSQDAASSGANVLTF
TGCGCCAGCAGCCAAGACGCGGCCTCCTCTGGGGCCAACGTCCTGACTTTC
>TRBV4-2|TRBD1|.|TRBJ2-5
CASSRDRGATQETQYF
TGTGCCAGCAGCCGCGACAGGGGGGCCACTCAAGAGACCCAGTACTTC
>TRBV9|TRBD2|.|TRBJ2-5
CASSLASGRTETQYF
TGTGCCAGCAGTTTGGCTAGCGGGAGAACTGAGACCCAGTACTTC
>TRBV10-3|.|few|TRBJ2-7
CAISDTSYEQYF
TGTGCCATCAGTGATACGAGCTACGAGCAGTACTTC
>TRBV6-5|.|many|TRBJ1-1
CASKPVGVKTEAFF
TGTGCCAGCAAGCCAGTGGGGGTGAAGACTGAAGCTTTCTTT
>TRBV12-3/TRBV12-4|TRBD2|few|TRBJ2-3
CASSAGLAAVTDTQYF
TGTGCCAGCAGTGCCGGACTAGCGGCGGTGACAGATACGCAGTATTTT
>TRBV24-1|TRBD2|.|TRBJ2-1
CATSDLKGRLAGGSHEQFF
TGTGCCACCAGTGATTTAAAGGGCAGACTAGCGGGAGGCTCACATGAGCAGTTCTTC
>TRBV10-3|.|.|TRBJ2-5
CAISEQGEVQYF
TGTGCCATCAGTGAGCAGGGAGAGGTCCAGTACTTC
>TRBV10-3|.|few|TRBJ2-2
CAISVAENTGELFF
TGTGCCATCAGTGTCGCGGAGAACACCGGGGAGCTGTTTTTT
>TRBV28|.|many|TRBJ1-3
CASSLSTGLGSLGNTIYF
TGTGCCAGCAGTTTATCCACAGGGCTAGGTTCACTTGGAAACACCATATATTTT
>TRBV20-1|.|.|TRBJ2-7
CSARVTRPSGGKEQYF
TGCAGTGCTAGAGTGACAAGGCCTTCCGGCGGGAAAGAGCAGTACTTC
>TRBV5-1|.|many|TRBJ2-1
CASSRGGGSYNEQFF
TGCGCCAGCAGCAGGGGGGGAGGGTCCTACAATGAGCAGTTCTTC
>TRBV5-1|.|.|TRBJ1-2
CASSLVGHGYTF
TGCGCCAGCAGCTTGGTTGGGCACGGCTACACCTTC